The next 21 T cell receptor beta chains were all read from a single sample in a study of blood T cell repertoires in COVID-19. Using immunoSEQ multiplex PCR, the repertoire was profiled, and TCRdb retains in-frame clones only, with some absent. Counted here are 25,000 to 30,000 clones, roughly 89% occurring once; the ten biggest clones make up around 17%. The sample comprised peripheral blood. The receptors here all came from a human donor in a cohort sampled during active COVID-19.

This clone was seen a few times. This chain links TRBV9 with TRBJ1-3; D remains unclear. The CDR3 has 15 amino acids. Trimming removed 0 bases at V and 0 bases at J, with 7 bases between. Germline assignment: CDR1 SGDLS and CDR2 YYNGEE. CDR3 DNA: TGTGCCAGCAGCGTAGGCCTCAGCTCTGGAAACACCATATATTTT. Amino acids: CASSVGLSSGNTIYF. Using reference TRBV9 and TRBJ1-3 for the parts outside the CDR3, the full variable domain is DSGVTQTPKHLITATGQRVTLRCSPRSGDLSVYWYQQSLDQGLQFLIQYYNGEERAKGNILERFSAQQFPDLHSELNLSSLELGDSALYFCASSVGLSSGNTIYFGEGSWLTVV.

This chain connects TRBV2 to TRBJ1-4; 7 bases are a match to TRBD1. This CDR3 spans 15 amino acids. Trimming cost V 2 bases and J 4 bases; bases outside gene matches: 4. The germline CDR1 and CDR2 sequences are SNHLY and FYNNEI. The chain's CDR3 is CASSEQGGVNEKLFF. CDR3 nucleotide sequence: TGTGCCAGCAGTGAACAGGGGGGCGTTAATGAAAAACTGTTTTTT.

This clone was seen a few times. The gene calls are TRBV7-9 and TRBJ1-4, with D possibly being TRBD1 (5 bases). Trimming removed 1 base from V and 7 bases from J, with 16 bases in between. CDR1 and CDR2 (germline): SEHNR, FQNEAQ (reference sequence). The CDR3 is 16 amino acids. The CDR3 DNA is TGTGCCAGCAGCTTAGATTCACGGGGAGGGACTGAAAAACTGTTTTTT. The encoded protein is CASSLDSRGGTEKLFF.

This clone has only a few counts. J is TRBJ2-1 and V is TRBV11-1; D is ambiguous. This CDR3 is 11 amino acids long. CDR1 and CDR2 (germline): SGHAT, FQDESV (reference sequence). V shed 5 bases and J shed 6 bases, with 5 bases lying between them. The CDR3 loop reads CASSPSNEQFF. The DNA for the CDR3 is TGTGCCAGCAGCCCTAGCAATGAGCAGTTCTTC.

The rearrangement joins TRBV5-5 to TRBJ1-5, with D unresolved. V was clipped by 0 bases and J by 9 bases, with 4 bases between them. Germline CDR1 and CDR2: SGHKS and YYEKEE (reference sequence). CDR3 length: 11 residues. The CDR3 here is CASSLVWPQHF. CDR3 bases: TGTGCCAGCAGCTTGGTCTGGCCCCAGCATTTT.

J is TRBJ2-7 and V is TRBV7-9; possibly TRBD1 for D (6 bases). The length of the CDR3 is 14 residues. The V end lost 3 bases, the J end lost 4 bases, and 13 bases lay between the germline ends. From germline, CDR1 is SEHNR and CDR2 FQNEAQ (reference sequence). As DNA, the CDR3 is TGTGCCAGCAGCTTCCGGACAGACCTATACGAGCAGTACTTC. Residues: CASSFRTDLYEQYF. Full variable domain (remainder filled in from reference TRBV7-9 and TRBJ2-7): DTGVSQNPRHKITKRGQNVTFRCDPISEHNRLYWYRQTLGQGPEFLTYFQNEAQLEKSRLLSDRFSAERPKGSFSTLEIQRTEQGDSAMYLCASSFRTDLYEQYFGPGTRLTVT.

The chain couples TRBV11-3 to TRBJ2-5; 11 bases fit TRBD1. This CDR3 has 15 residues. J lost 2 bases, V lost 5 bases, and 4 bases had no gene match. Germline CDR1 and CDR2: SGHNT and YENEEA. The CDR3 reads CASSGRDRGQETQYF. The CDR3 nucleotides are TGTGCCAGCAGCGGCAGGGACAGGGGGCAAGAGACCCAGTACTTC. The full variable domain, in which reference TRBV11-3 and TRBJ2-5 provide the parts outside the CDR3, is EAGVVQSPRYKIIEKKQPVAFWCNPISGHNTLYWYLQNLGQGPELLIRYENEEAVDDSQLPKDRFSAERLKGVDSTLKIQPAELGDSAVYLCASSGRDRGQETQYFGPGTRLLVL.

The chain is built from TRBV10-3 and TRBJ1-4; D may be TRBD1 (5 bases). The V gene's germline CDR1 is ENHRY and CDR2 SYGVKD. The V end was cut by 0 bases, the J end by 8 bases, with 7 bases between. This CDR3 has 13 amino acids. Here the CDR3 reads CAISESGGEKLFF. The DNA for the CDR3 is TGTGCCATCAGTGAGTCTGGGGGGGAAAAACTGTTTTTT.

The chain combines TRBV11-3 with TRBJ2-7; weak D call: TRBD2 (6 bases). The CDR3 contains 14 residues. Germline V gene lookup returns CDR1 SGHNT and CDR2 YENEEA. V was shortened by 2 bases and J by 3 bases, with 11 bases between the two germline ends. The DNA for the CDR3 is TGTGCCAGCAGCTTACGGGGTAGCGGCTACGAGCAGTACTTC. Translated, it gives CASSLRGSGYEQYF.

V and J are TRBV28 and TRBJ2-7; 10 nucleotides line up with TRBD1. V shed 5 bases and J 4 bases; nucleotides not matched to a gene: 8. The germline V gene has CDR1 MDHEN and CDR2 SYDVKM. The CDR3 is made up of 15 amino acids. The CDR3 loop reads CASSGTGTGAYEQYF. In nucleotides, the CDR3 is TGTGCCAGCAGTGGTACCGGGACAGGGGCGTACGAGCAGTACTTC.

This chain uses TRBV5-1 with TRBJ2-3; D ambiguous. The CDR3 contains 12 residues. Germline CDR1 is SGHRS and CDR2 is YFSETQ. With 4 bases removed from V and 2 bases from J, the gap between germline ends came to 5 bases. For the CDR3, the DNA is TGCGCCAGCAGCCCTAACACAGATACGCAGTATTTT. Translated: CASSPNTDTQYF. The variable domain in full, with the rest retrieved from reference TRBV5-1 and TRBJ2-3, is KAGVTQTPRYLIKTRGQQVTLSCSPISGHRSVSWYQQTPGQGLQFLFEYFSETQRNKGNFPGRFSGRQFSNSRSEMNVSTLELGDSALYLCASSPNTDTQYFGPGTRLTVL.

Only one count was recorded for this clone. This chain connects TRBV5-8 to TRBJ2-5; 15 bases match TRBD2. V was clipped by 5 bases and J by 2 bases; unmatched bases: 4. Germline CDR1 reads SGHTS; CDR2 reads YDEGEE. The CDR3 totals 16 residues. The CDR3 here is CASSSGLAGGQETQYF. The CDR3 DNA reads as TGTGCCAGCAGTTCAGGACTAGCGGGGGGGCAAGAGACCCAGTACTTC. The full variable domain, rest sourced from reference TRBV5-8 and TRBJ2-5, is EAGVTQSPTHLIKTRGQQATLRCSPISGHTSVYWYQQALGLGLQFLLWYDEGEERNRGNFPPRFSGRQFPNYSSELNVNALELEDSALYLCASSSGLAGGQETQYFGPGTRLLVL.

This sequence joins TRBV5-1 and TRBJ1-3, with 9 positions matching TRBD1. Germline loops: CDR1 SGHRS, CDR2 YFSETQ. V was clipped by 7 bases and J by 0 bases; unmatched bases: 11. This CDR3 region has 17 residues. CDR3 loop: CASAPGQGVNSGNTIYF. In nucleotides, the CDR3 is TGCGCCAGCGCTCCGGGACAGGGTGTCAACTCTGGAAACACCATATATTTT.

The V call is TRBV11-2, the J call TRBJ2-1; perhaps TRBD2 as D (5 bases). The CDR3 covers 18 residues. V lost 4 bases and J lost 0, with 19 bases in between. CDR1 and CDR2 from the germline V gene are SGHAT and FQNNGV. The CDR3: CASSSLTGLESSYNEQFF. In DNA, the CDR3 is TGTGCCAGCAGCTCCCTAACTGGACTGGAAAGCTCCTACAATGAGCAGTTCTTC.

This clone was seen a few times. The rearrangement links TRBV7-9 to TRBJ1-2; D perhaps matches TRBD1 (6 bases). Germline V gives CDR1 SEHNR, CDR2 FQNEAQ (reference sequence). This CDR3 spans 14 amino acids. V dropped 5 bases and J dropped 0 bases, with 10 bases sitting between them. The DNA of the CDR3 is TGTGCCAGCAGCCCGGCAGGGGCTAACTATGGCTACACCTTC. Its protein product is CASSPAGANYGYTF.

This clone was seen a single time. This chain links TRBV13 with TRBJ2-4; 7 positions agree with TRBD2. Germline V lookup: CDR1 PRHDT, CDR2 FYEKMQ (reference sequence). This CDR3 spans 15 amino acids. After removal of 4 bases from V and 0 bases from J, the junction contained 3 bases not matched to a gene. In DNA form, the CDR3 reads TGTGCCAGCAGCTCCGGGGGGATAGCCAAAAACATTCAGTACTTC. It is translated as CASSSGGIAKNIQYF.

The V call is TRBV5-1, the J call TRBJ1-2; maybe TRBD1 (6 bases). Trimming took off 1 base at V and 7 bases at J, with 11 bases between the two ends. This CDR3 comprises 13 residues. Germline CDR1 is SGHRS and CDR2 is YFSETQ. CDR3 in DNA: TGCGCCAGCAGCTTGAACAGGGCAGTTGGCTACACCTTC. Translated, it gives CASSLNRAVGYTF.

CDR3 sequence: CASSLELIRWGQETQYF. The CDR3 bases are TGCGCCAGCAGCTTGGAATTAATAAGGTGGGGCCAGGAGACCCAGTACTTC. The rearrangement joins TRBV5-1 to TRBJ2-5; D is perhaps TRBD1 (5 bases). The V end was cut by 0 bases, the J end by 5 bases, with 20 bases between. This CDR3 has 17 residues. Germline V gives CDR1 SGHRS, CDR2 YFSETQ.

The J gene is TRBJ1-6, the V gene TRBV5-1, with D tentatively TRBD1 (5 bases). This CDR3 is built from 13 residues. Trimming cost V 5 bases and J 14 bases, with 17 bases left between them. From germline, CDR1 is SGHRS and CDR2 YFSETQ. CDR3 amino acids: CASRTDSYSALHF. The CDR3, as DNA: TGCGCCAGCAGGACTGACAGTTATTCCGCCCTCCACTTT.

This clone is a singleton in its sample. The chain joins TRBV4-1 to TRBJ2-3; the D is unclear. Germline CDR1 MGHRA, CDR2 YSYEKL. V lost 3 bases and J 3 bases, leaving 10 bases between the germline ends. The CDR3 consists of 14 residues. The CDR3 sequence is CASSQYSATDTQYF. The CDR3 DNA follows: TGCGCCAGCAGCCAGTACTCCGCGACAGATACGCAGTATTTT.

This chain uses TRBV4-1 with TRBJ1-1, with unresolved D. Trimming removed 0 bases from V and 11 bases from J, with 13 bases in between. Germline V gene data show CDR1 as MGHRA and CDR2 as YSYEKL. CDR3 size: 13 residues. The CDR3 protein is CASSQDLAGMAFF. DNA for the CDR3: TGCGCCAGCAGCCAAGATCTCGCGGGAATGGCTTTCTTT.